The rows below give T cell receptor beta chains drawn from one sample of a study of control samples from healthy donors and cancer patients. The data were produced by immunoSEQ multiplex PCR, yet TCRdb's version contains in-frame clones alone and is incomplete. This table holds around 85,000 clones, about 93% found once. Source material: blood. The receptor set was obtained from a young woman in good health. Each CDR3 is given with its conserved first and last residue. D genes are given only for firm matches. Expanded clones get a size class; other rows say once, few or many, or leave the size out.

>TRBJ2-3|-|TRBD2|TRBV28
CASSLVAGGAGGTDTQYF
TGTGCCAGCAGCCTAGTCGCCGGTGGGGCGGGAGGCACAGATACGCAGTATTTT
>TRBJ1-5|-|TRBD1|TRBV7-9
CASSPTGGVGQPQHF
TGTGCCAGCAGCCCAACAGGGGGCGTCGGTCAGCCCCAGCATTTT
>TRBJ1-4|once|-|TRBV27
CASSLLGAGEKLFF
TGTGCCAGCAGTTTACTAGGGGCTGGTGAAAAACTGTTTTTT
>TRBJ1-3|-|-|TRBV19
CATSSLSGNTIYF
TGTGCCACCTCATCCCTCTCTGGAAACACCATATATTTT
>TRBJ1-4|-|TRBD1|TRBV2
CASTGTDLNEKLFF
TGTGCCAGCACAGGGACAGATCTGAATGAAAAACTGTTTTTT
>TRBJ2-7|-|TRBD1|TRBV23-1
CASSQFDRAITYEQYF
TGCGCCAGCAGTCAATTCGACAGGGCCATCACCTACGAGCAGTACTTC
>TRBJ1-5|-|-|TRBV27
CASSLTGNQPQHF
TGTGCCAGCAGTTTGACAGGCAATCAGCCCCAGCATTTT
>TRBJ2-7|once|-|TRBV5-1
CASSLGRDLYEQYF
TGCGCCAGCAGCTTGGGCAGGGATCTATACGAGCAGTACTTC
>TRBJ2-4|few|-|TRBV7-2
CASSLRGKNIQYF
TGTGCCAGCAGCTTAAGAGGGAAAAACATTCAGTACTTC
>TRBJ1-1|-|-|TRBV27
CASSSTGHRVLTEAFF
TGTGCCAGCAGTTCCACCGGCCACAGGGTATTGACTGAAGCTTTCTTT
>TRBJ1-1|-|-|TRBV27
CASIRWVNEMMNTEAFF
TGTGCCAGCATTCGTTGGGTAAACGAAATGATGAACACTGAAGCTTTCTTT
>TRBJ1-1|many|-|TRBV4-1
CASSREGGTEAFF
TGCGCCAGCAGCCGAGAAGGGGGCACTGAAGCTTTCTTT
>TRBJ1-4|-|TRBD1|TRBV6-1
CASSGGTGGPSGEKLFF
TGTGCCAGCAGTGGGGGGACAGGGGGTCCAAGTGGGGAAAAACTGTTTTTT
>TRBJ1-1|-|-|TRBV5-1
CASSVNVGANTEAFF
TGCGCCAGCAGTGTAAACGTAGGGGCGAACACTGAAGCTTTCTTT